This TCR beta chain was obtained from a study of T cells in Graves' hyperthyroidism and ophthalmopathy (dated 2019 in TCRdb). For context, the study as a whole: Peripheral blood was collected at initial diagnosis, before any treatment. In addition, the study compared T-cell repertoires in thyroid tissue and in blood from roughly six Graves' hyperthyroidism patients. According to the paper, TCR Vbeta CDR3 sequencing was carried out on 120 to 150 peripheral blood samples, which came from 40 to 45 ophthalmopathy, some 73 hyperthyroidism and roughly 17 progressor patients. Prospective prediction of ophthalmopathy was tested in an independent validation cohort consisting of 18 hyperthyroidism patients and 17 patients who later progressed to ophthalmopathy. The roughly 94 discovery patients were randomly split 7:3 into training and test sets. After sampling, hyperthyroidism patients received methimazole starting at 30 mg daily, and ophthalmopathy patients received high-dose intravenous methylprednisolone. A discovery cohort of about a hundred patients, approximately 45 with Graves' ophthalmopathy and 57 with stable Graves' hyperthyroidism, was used to find distinguishing TCR V-J signatures. The research as a whole found: In validation, the model predicted progression to ophthalmopathy with over 60% sensitivity and roughly 75% specificity, a median of around 6.6 months before onset. Most expanded thyroid clonotypes (frequency above 0.001) were also detected in blood, a finding suggesting that blood repertoires may reflect thyroid immune responses. In cross-validation, a model built on a 13 V-J signature told ophthalmopathy apart from stable hyperthyroidism with over 85% sensitivity and roughly 81% specificity, and in testing the same model reached 80%/75%. No statistical method was used to fix the sample size in advance, and group allocation was not hidden from the investigators.

The TCR beta CDR3 regions were amplified from RNA transcripts. The TCR CDR3 was subjected to a first round of RT-PCR using the HTBI primer set and the Qiagen OneStep RT-PCR kit. A second multiplex PCR round built the libraries, followed by size selection and purification. Libraries were sequenced paired-end with 100 bp reads on an Illumina HiSeq2000. The study's own analysis went as follows. SOAPnuke was used to process the raw data, removing reads that contained adapters or uncalled bases, had a mean Phred below 15, or lacked an exact match to the constant primer or identifier. High-quality paired reads were merged using COPE v1.2.5, and each unique nucleotide sequence was defined as a clonotype. MiTCR v1.1 was used to align the clonotypes against IMGT TRBV, TRBD and TRBJ reference segments. The analysis included only V-J combinations with a frequency above 0.0001, which together covered roughly 99% of the repertoires. A TCS score was defined as the ratio between F50 (clonal expansion) and ExV (chaos), using BLOSUM62-based TCRdist between CDR3 peptides within each V-J. Welch's t-statistics and random forest reduced 500 to 550 V-J features to about 12, which were used in a naive Bayes classifier (R e1071). TCRdb reprocessing: public reads trimmed at Q25 with fastp, clones called with MiXCR, in-frame beta chains kept. Merged by CDR3 protein, the rows form single entries marked with the most common genes and DNA. The V and J calls follow TCRdb's processing rather than the paper's. Present in this sample are some 360,000 distinct CDR3 sequences, about 15% of which were seen just once. Roughly 11% of the sample is taken by the ten largest.

Trimming removed 10 bases from V and 6 bases from J; the gene matches leave 9 bases unexplained. CDR1 and CDR2 are drawn from the germline V gene: ENHRY, SYGVKD. CDR3 length: 12 amino acids, cysteine to phenylalanine. CDR3 DNA is the only sequence kept; it has 36 bases, read in frame from the first base. Graves' hyperthyroidism was defined as stable when no progression to ophthalmopathy occurred over 18 months of follow-up. Hyperthyroidism patients were newly diagnosed, with disease duration under 2 months, and aged 18 to 65 years. Any patient with an uncontrolled infection, another autoimmune disease, pregnancy or lactation was excluded. Diagnoses were based on clinical symptoms, serum thyroxine and TRAb, thyroid ultrasound and orbital computed tomography. Ficoll-Paque density gradient centrifugation was used to isolate PBMCs from approximately 10 ml of fresh peripheral blood. Total RNA was extracted with Trizol reagent, and quality was checked on an Agilent 2100 Bioanalyzer.

This clonotype appeared many times. Its antigen remains unidentified. Base qualities were left out, and no much larger clone turns up one base away. The rearrangement combines TRBV10-3 with TRBJ2-7, with 7 bases in between that match TRBD2. This clonotype was sampled from a woman aged 55-69 years with Graves' hyperthyroidism. The sequenced sample consisted of blood. The sequence in DNA is TGTGCCACAGGGCGCGCGGGAGTCGAGCAGTACTTC. This codes for CATGRAGVEQYF.